This paragraph covers one T cell receptor beta chain sequence. No cognate antigen has been identified for it. No quality values exist for individual bases; no much larger clone is one base distant. This sample also contains other DNA sequences that code for the same CDR3. The cohort was made up of hundreds of healthy bone marrow donors. At the time of sampling, all cohort members were nominally healthy, though unrecorded immune exposures were likely present. The donor tested CMV seropositive and was one of the 289 seropositive cohort members. Each donor provided a peripheral blood sample, and peripheral blood mononuclear cells were used for TCR beta sequencing. The Qiagen DNeasy Blood Extraction Kit was used to extract genomic DNA from the blood cell samples. This sample was included in a study of cytomegalovirus exposure and HLA in healthy donors (dated by TCRdb to about 2017). Some background on the complete study: According to an earlier analysis of several hundred of the donors, 200 million or so T cells yielded 120 million or so unique TCR beta sequences and 276 Gb of sequence data. About 300 gigabases of sequencing data and around 88 million unique TCR sequences made up an early release that covered approximately 620 HLA-typed donors. The genetic ancestry cluster associated with self-reported Caucasian donors included 80% to 90% of the roughly 410 genotyped donors. The study aimed to test whether cataloging public T cell receptors could reveal signatures of past pathogen exposure. The study used immunosequencing to profile the T cell repertoires of some 600 subjects and linked those repertoires to cytomegalovirus serostatus. Besides the first cohort of around 700 subjects, a separate validation cohort made up of 120 different subjects was used. To predict cytomegalovirus infection status, the study combined high-throughput TCR immunosequencing, statistical association of individual TCRs with disease status, and machine learning. To study patterns of TCR occurrence, a later analysis re-analyzed previously published TCR beta repertoires from hundreds of donors and added high-resolution HLA genotyping. Rather than using new phenotypic data, the later analysis identified candidate immune exposures from TCR beta sequences and from how often those sequences occurred across donors. To decide whether each TCR beta V gene segment behaved as functional or pseudogenic, an earlier analysis of approximately 600 of the donors relied on high-throughput TCR beta sequencing. Alongside the repertoire data, information on donor age, sex, ethnicity and CMV serostatus was compiled. In a later genetic analysis, genome-wide SNP genotypes for about 65% of the 666 donors were used, and that subset was treated as a discovery cohort. Every repertoire in the discovery cohort had been generated on one and the same sequencing platform. HLA typing included class I and class II loci at four-digit resolution. Typing coverage differed by locus: A, B, C, DRB1 and DQB1 were typed in about 620-630 donors, DQA1 in about 510, DPA1 in 600 to 610, and DPB1 in around 490. Because of strong linkage in the cohort, five DR-DQ haplotypes were treated as single units for association and clustering. On average, approximately 250,000 unique TCR beta nucleotide sequences were sequenced per donor among fewer than 500 genotyped donors of the cohort, with about 17% of those sequences being non-productive.

What the work shows at the level of the full study, not this receptor alone: A later analysis found that most CMV-associated TCR beta chains appeared HLA-restricted, with HLA associations seemingly driven largely by CMV exposure. This cohort had only TCR beta chains sequenced, and the lack of alpha or paired-chain data limited which features could be detected. Cytomegalovirus status was reported to be diagnosed by the classifier with high specificity and sensitivity in both the original and validation cohorts. Most TCR sequences were observed very rarely across donors, whereas some public TCRs were present in many individuals. Compared with equally common non-associated chains, HLA-associated TCR beta chains in a later analysis were more clonally expanded and had lower generation probabilities. A group of highly shared sequence variants was considered likely to be a technical artifact of the sequencing pipeline. In an earlier analysis of some 500 of the donors, most TCR beta V segments were observed in productive rearrangements about 87% or about 30% of the time, broadly matching IMGT annotations. Some IMGT-functional V segments, including TRBV6-2 and TRBV6-3, could not be told apart with the 87-base-pair reads, so those segments were excluded. It was suggested by the authors that the approach could potentially be generalized to other disease states and immunological phenotypes. Correlated functional status among segregating V segments might be attributable to linkage disequilibrium, but an unknown experimental factor could not be ruled out. In vitro tests confirmed that a few of the cytomegalovirus-associated TCR beta chains recognize cytomegalovirus antigens. In a later genetic analysis, a missense DCLRE1C variant was associated with V-gene and J-gene trimming of TCR beta chains, and the association was replicated in an independent cohort. A further reported finding was that TCR beta sequences accurately predicted the HLA-A and HLA-B alleles for most subjects in the first cohort. Because HLA typing was unavailable for some donors at each locus, only the typed subset was used in association tests. According to a later analysis, TCR association rates differed among HLA loci, with DRB1 alleles showing the most associated TCRs and HLA-C alleles showing the fewest. Specific HLA alleles were associated with 15,000 to 20,000 TCR beta sequences at a false discovery rate of 0.05 in a later analysis. Compared with the approximately 700-donor mean, donors in an Asian-associated ancestry cluster had fewer N-insertions in productive TCRs, according to a later genetic analysis. The study listed approximately 150 TCR beta chains as associated with cytomegalovirus. According to a later analysis, parvovirus B19, influenza, CMV and Epstein-Barr virus appeared linked to several top co-occurrence clusters. Because counts were too low, approximately 15 rarely observed V segments, including chromosome 9 orphons, were excluded from the earlier analysis of fewer than 650 of the donors. For the cohort, immune exposure information was limited to CMV serostatus. When HLA alleles, especially DR and DQ, strongly co-occurred, attributing TCR associations to individual alleles was difficult. Sequencing depth was assumed to be roughly uniform across donors in the presence/absence analyses, though that assumption may not hold.

The library was obtained by the immunoSEQ multiplex PCR assay. The multiplex PCR relied on a mix of 60 forward primers for TCR Vbeta segments and 13 reverse primers for TCR Jbeta segments. Amplification of the CDR3 region of rearranged TCR beta genes was performed with a multiplex PCR assay on genomic DNA. The Illumina HiSeq System was used to sequence the amplified TCR beta libraries as 87-base-pair reads. In the paper's pipeline: A later analysis tallied tens of millions of unique TCR beta chains across the roughly 610 repertoires, and approximately 9.9 million of those chains were shared by two or more donors. Raw reads were error-corrected and collapsed into unique sequences with a nearest-neighbor algorithm that merged closely related sequences to remove PCR and sequencing errors. To assign V, D and J gene segments, CDR3 sequences were aligned to IMGT reference sequences. Each retained sequence needed at least a six-nucleotide match to both a V gene segment and a J gene segment. Rearrangements were called productive when the CDR3 lacked stop codons and stayed in frame with V and J; all others were non-productive. CDR3 was defined by IMGT convention, running from the second conserved V-encoded cysteine to the conserved J-encoded phenylalanine. Sequences without an unambiguous match to a single V gene segment were excluded from the earlier analysis of approximately 600 of the donors. In an earlier analysis of 500 to 750 of the donors, V segments were called functional above 56.7% productive rearrangements and were called segregating when the between-donor standard deviation exceeded 5%. A statistical classification framework was built for diagnosing cytomegalovirus status from the catalog of TCR beta chain sequences. A later analysis assigned V and J genes by comparing TCR nucleotide sequences with IMGT/GENE-DB human TR gene sequences. In a later analysis, CDR3 sequences and most-parsimonious VDJ recombination scenarios were assigned using the TCRdist pipeline. In a later analysis, every TCR beta chain was defined by the combination of its CDR3 amino acid sequence and its V-gene family, and reads without a unique V-gene family were dropped. As a way to deal with suspected cross-contamination and a sequencing artifact, a later analysis dropped over 550 nucleotide sequences that were highly shared and had low generation probability. In a later analysis, a clonal expansion index for each public chain was calculated from normalized within-repertoire ranks of inferred template counts. Generation probabilities in a later analysis came from a VDJ recombination model fitted to out-of-frame rearrangements, and those results were checked against IGoR. In a later analysis, hypergeometric tests were used to score TCR-TCR, TCR-HLA and TCR-CMV co-occurrence, with a repertoire-size bias correction applied to TCR pairs. In a later analysis, false discovery rates were estimated by permuting HLA or CMV assignments 20 times. In a later analysis, co-occurring TCRs were grouped using DBSCAN, with TCRdist sequence similarity added in when clustering inside HLA-allele-positive subsets. Repertoires with fewer than 30,000 or more than 120,000 public chains were left out of co-occurrence clustering, as were about five repertoires with anomalous nucleotide sharing. TCRdb took over this immuneACCESS table, retaining in-frame rearrangements with V and J assigned. Such tables are incomplete; in checked studies, under half of the missing clones stem from an unresolved V gene, and the remainder is unexplained. Clone size and V and J calls were adopted from that table, with D and trimming inferred from the DNA. This sample comprises 250,000 to 350,000 clones, 86% of them detected only once. Jointly, the top ten make up 3.5% to 4% of the sample.

According to the germline V gene, CDR1 reads MDHEN and CDR2 reads SYDVKM. Trimming leaves V shorter by 4 bases and J shorter by 4 bases, with the junction holding 7 bases beyond the gene matches. The CDR3 measures 16 amino acids from cysteine to phenylalanine. Only the CDR3 portion is preserved as DNA: 48 bases, with reading frame beginning at the first base. Sequencing was done on a sample of PBMCs. This receptor chain uses TRBV28 and TRBJ2-5; 12 bases in the middle match TRBD1. This clonotype was sampled from a middle-aged man in good health and CMV-seropositive. The DNA is TGTGCCAGCAGTTCTACCGGGACAGGGGGCTTAGAGACCCAGTACTTC. The translation is CASSSTGTGGLETQYF.